These T cell receptor beta chains were read from a single sample in a study of shared clonotypes between healthy human individuals. The repertoire was sequenced with immunoSEQ multiplex PCR; TCRdb's copy has only in-frame clones and lacks some. The table shows about 120,000 clones, with around 65% occurring only once. The sequenced sample consisted of memory CD8+ T cells sorted from blood. These TCRs come from a woman aged 25 to 39 in good health. CDR3s include the opening cysteine and the closing phenylalanine or tryptophan. D genes are given only for firm matches. Expanded clones are given a class, and other clones once, few, many or no size at all.

abundance: NA; j_gene: TRBJ2-7; d_gene: NA; v_gene: TRBV7-6; CDR3aa: CASSLANGPYEQYF; CDR3nt: TGTGCCAGCAGCTTAGCGAACGGCCCCTACGAGCAGTACTTC
abundance: once; j_gene: TRBJ2-1; d_gene: TRBD2; v_gene: TRBV10-3; CDR3aa: CAIRDRTSGSAYNEQFF; CDR3nt: TGTGCCATCAGGGACCGGACTAGCGGGAGTGCCTACAATGAGCAGTTCTTC
abundance: few; j_gene: TRBJ2-1; d_gene: TRBD2; v_gene: TRBV5-4; CDR3aa: CASSLGSGTSRNEQFF; CDR3nt: TGTGCCAGCAGCTTGGGCTCCGGGACTAGCAGGAATGAGCAGTTCTTC
abundance: NA; j_gene: TRBJ1-4; d_gene: TRBD1; v_gene: TRBV19; CDR3aa: CASRRTGSNEKLFF; CDR3nt: TGTGCCAGTAGACGGACAGGCTCTAATGAAAAACTGTTTTTT
abundance: NA; j_gene: TRBJ2-3; d_gene: TRBD2; v_gene: TRBV19; CDR3aa: CASSLLALSGDTQYF; CDR3nt: TGTGCCAGTAGTCTACTAGCGTTATCGGGAGATACGCAGTATTTT
abundance: NA; j_gene: TRBJ2-3; d_gene: TRBD2; v_gene: TRBV9; CDR3aa: CASSPLTSGRIGDTQYF; CDR3nt: TGTGCCAGCAGCCCACTGACTAGCGGGAGAATTGGCGATACGCAGTATTTT
abundance: NA; j_gene: TRBJ1-3; d_gene: NA; v_gene: TRBV6-5; CDR3aa: CASSFADSGNTIYF; CDR3nt: TGTGCCAGCAGTTTTGCTGACTCTGGAAACACCATATATTTT
abundance: NA; j_gene: TRBJ2-7; d_gene: NA; v_gene: TRBV7-7; CDR3aa: CASSAKQGPSYEQYF; CDR3nt: TGTGCCAGCAGCGCCAAACAGGGCCCCTCCTACGAGCAGTACTTC
abundance: NA; j_gene: TRBJ2-7; d_gene: NA; v_gene: TRBV5-6; CDR3aa: CASSEGLPYEQYF; CDR3nt: TGTGCCAGCAGCGAGGGTCTCCCCTACGAGCAGTACTTC
abundance: few; j_gene: TRBJ1-5; d_gene: NA; v_gene: TRBV6-1; CDR3aa: CASSSGQPQHF; CDR3nt: TGTGCCAGCAGTTCCGGTCAGCCCCAGCATTTT
abundance: NA; j_gene: TRBJ1-3; d_gene: NA; v_gene: TRBV5-6; CDR3aa: CASSFWSIGNTIYF; CDR3nt: TGTGCCAGCAGCTTTTGGTCGATTGGAAACACCATATATTTT
abundance: NA; j_gene: TRBJ2-7; d_gene: NA; v_gene: TRBV28; CDR3aa: CASSLSPSYEQYF; CDR3nt: TGTGCCAGCAGTTTATCGCCGTCCTACGAGCAGTACTTC
abundance: NA; j_gene: TRBJ1-3; d_gene: NA; v_gene: TRBV28; CDR3aa: CASSFAGNTIYF; CDR3nt: TGTGCCAGCAGTTTTGCTGGAAACACCATATATTTT
abundance: NA; j_gene: TRBJ2-2; d_gene: NA; v_gene: TRBV10-3; CDR3aa: CAAKWGTGELFF; CDR3nt: TGTGCCGCCAAGTGGGGGACCGGGGAGCTGTTTTTT
abundance: NA; j_gene: TRBJ1-2; d_gene: TRBD1; v_gene: TRBV9; CDR3aa: CASSVGQGGYGYTF; CDR3nt: TGTGCCAGCAGCGTCGGACAGGGAGGCTATGGCTACACCTTC
abundance: few; j_gene: TRBJ1-1; d_gene: NA; v_gene: TRBV30; CDR3aa: CAWRSAPGYAEAFF; CDR3nt: TGTGCCTGGAGATCGGCACCCGGATATGCTGAAGCTTTCTTT
abundance: once; j_gene: TRBJ1-5; d_gene: TRBD1; v_gene: TRBV7-9; CDR3aa: CASSLGSGGVPQHF; CDR3nt: TGTGCCAGCAGCTTAGGTTCAGGGGGGGTGCCCCAGCATTTT
abundance: few; j_gene: TRBJ1-2; d_gene: NA; v_gene: TRBV13; CDR3aa: CASSLVGHGYTF; CDR3nt: TGTGCCAGCAGCTTAGTAGGACATGGCTACACCTTC
abundance: NA; j_gene: TRBJ2-2; d_gene: NA; v_gene: TRBV7-2; CDR3aa: CASSLERGPPGELFF; CDR3nt: TGTGCCAGCAGCTTAGAACGGGGCCCCCCCGGGGAGCTGTTTTTT
abundance: NA; j_gene: TRBJ1-1; d_gene: TRBD1; v_gene: TRBV6-5; CDR3aa: CASSYGDEQGGTEAFF; CDR3nt: TGTGCCAGCAGTTACGGGGACGAGCAGGGGGGCACTGAAGCTTTCTTT
abundance: NA; j_gene: TRBJ2-3; d_gene: NA; v_gene: TRBV28; CDR3aa: CASSTANTDTQYF; CDR3nt: TGTGCCAGCAGTACGGCTAACACAGATACGCAGTATTTT
abundance: few; j_gene: TRBJ1-1; d_gene: TRBD1; v_gene: TRBV29-1; CDR3aa: CSVGTGGLVTEAFF; CDR3nt: TGCAGCGTTGGTACAGGGGGTTTAGTCACTGAAGCTTTCTTT
abundance: once; j_gene: TRBJ2-7; d_gene: TRBD2; v_gene: TRBV25-1; CDR3aa: CASSVWTSGTYEQYF; CDR3nt: TGTGCCAGCAGCGTTTGGACTAGCGGGACTTACGAGCAGTACTTC
abundance: many; j_gene: TRBJ2-7; d_gene: TRBD1; v_gene: TRBV13; CDR3aa: CASSQPGAGGREQYF; CDR3nt: TGTGCCAGCAGCCAGCCCGGGGCAGGGGGACGGGAGCAGTACTTC
abundance: NA; j_gene: TRBJ2-3; d_gene: NA; v_gene: TRBV6-4; CDR3aa: CASSDASTDTQYF; CDR3nt: TGTGCCAGCAGTGATGCTAGCACAGATACGCAGTATTTT
abundance: few; j_gene: TRBJ2-5; d_gene: TRBD1; v_gene: TRBV5-1; CDR3aa: CASSPRDSSQETQYF; CDR3nt: TGCGCCAGCAGCCCACGGGACAGTTCACAAGAGACCCAGTACTTC
abundance: NA; j_gene: TRBJ2-7; d_gene: NA; v_gene: TRBV11-2; CDR3aa: CASSLDPTSLSYEQYF; CDR3nt: TGTGCCAGCAGCTTAGATCCGACCTCTCTTTCCTACGAGCAGTACTTC
abundance: NA; j_gene: TRBJ2-1; d_gene: NA; v_gene: TRBV11-2; CDR3aa: CASRRLGGDYNEQFF; CDR3nt: TGTGCCAGCAGACGCCTAGGCGGAGATTACAATGAGCAGTTCTTC
abundance: NA; j_gene: TRBJ2-3; d_gene: TRBD2; v_gene: TRBV19; CDR3aa: CASSITLAGFTDTQYF; CDR3nt: TGTGCCAGTAGTATAACACTAGCGGGTTTCACAGATACGCAGTATTTT
abundance: NA; j_gene: TRBJ2-7; d_gene: NA; v_gene: TRBV13; CDR3aa: CASSRQYEQYF; CDR3nt: TGTGCCAGCAGCCGGCAGTACGAGCAGTACTTC
abundance: NA; j_gene: TRBJ1-4; d_gene: NA; v_gene: TRBV7-9; CDR3aa: CASSLEYLEKLFF; CDR3nt: TGTGCCAGCAGCTTAGAGTATCTTGAAAAACTGTTTTTT
abundance: NA; j_gene: TRBJ2-1; d_gene: TRBD2; v_gene: TRBV5-1; CDR3aa: CASSLSSGSYNEQFF; CDR3nt: TGCGCCAGCAGCTTGTCTAGCGGGTCCTACAATGAGCAGTTCTTC
abundance: NA; j_gene: TRBJ1-2; d_gene: TRBD1; v_gene: TRBV5-1; CDR3aa: CASSPQGAWGYTF; CDR3nt: TGCGCCAGCAGCCCACAGGGGGCCTGGGGCTACACCTTC
abundance: few; j_gene: TRBJ1-2; d_gene: TRBD1; v_gene: TRBV27; CDR3aa: CASSPDRDYGYTF; CDR3nt: TGTGCCAGCAGTCCGGACAGGGACTATGGCTACACCTTC
abundance: NA; j_gene: TRBJ2-5; d_gene: NA; v_gene: TRBV28; CDR3aa: CASSLCWCGRPQETQYF; CDR3nt: TGTGCCAGCAGTTTATGCTGGTGCGGGCGCCCCCAAGAGACCCAGTACTTC
abundance: many; j_gene: TRBJ2-1; d_gene: NA; v_gene: TRBV10-2; CDR3aa: CASSASFEYNEQFF; CDR3nt: TGCGCCAGCAGTGCGTCCTTTGAGTACAATGAGCAGTTCTTC
abundance: once; j_gene: TRBJ2-2; d_gene: NA; v_gene: TRBV10-3; CDR3aa: CAIRGTRAGELFF; CDR3nt: TGTGCCATCAGGGGGACTCGGGCCGGGGAGCTGTTTTTT
abundance: NA; j_gene: TRBJ1-1; d_gene: NA; v_gene: TRBV11-2; CDR3aa: CASSLEGGARNTEAFF; CDR3nt: TGTGCCAGCAGCTTAGAGGGTGGGGCGAGGAACACTGAAGCTTTCTTT
abundance: NA; j_gene: TRBJ2-1; d_gene: NA; v_gene: TRBV7-7; CDR3aa: CASSLGLNNEQFF; CDR3nt: TGTGCCAGCAGCCTAGGACTTAACAATGAGCAGTTCTTC
abundance: few; j_gene: TRBJ2-7; d_gene: NA; v_gene: TRBV7-8; CDR3aa: CASSAHGQPYEQYF; CDR3nt: TGTGCCAGCAGCGCACACGGCCAACCCTACGAGCAGTACTTC
abundance: few; j_gene: TRBJ2-1; d_gene: NA; v_gene: TRBV11-2; CDR3aa: CASSLVLGLGNEQFF; CDR3nt: TGTGCCAGCAGCTTAGTACTAGGGCTCGGCAATGAGCAGTTCTTC
abundance: once; j_gene: TRBJ2-1; d_gene: NA; v_gene: TRBV7-8; CDR3aa: CASTQSDEHYNEQFF; CDR3nt: TGTGCCAGCACTCAAAGCGACGAGCACTACAATGAGCAGTTCTTC
abundance: NA; j_gene: TRBJ1-1; d_gene: NA; v_gene: TRBV7-9; CDR3aa: CASSLESRGLTEAFF; CDR3nt: TGTGCCAGCAGCTTAGAATCTCGGGGGCTCACTGAAGCTTTCTTT
abundance: NA; j_gene: TRBJ1-4; d_gene: NA; v_gene: TRBV28; CDR3aa: CASSNPLENEKLFF; CDR3nt: TGTGCCAGCAGCAACCCCTTGGAAAATGAAAAACTGTTTTTT
abundance: NA; j_gene: TRBJ1-1; d_gene: TRBD1; v_gene: TRBV5-1; CDR3aa: CASSLDDREANTEAFF; CDR3nt: TGCGCCAGCAGCTTGGACGACAGGGAGGCGAACACTGAAGCTTTCTTT
abundance: few; j_gene: TRBJ1-1; d_gene: NA; v_gene: TRBV6-1; CDR3aa: CASSDKMNTEAFF; CDR3nt: TGTGCCAGCAGTGACAAAATGAACACTGAAGCTTTCTTT
abundance: once; j_gene: TRBJ2-2; d_gene: TRBD1; v_gene: TRBV12-5; CDR3aa: CASGTGGISGELFF; CDR3nt: TGTGCTAGTGGCACAGGGGGGATCTCCGGGGAGCTGTTTTTT
abundance: NA; j_gene: TRBJ2-1; d_gene: NA; v_gene: TRBV21-1; CDR3aa: CASSKAHWPQFF; CDR3nt: TGTGCCAGCAGCAAAGCGCATTGGCCGCAGTTCTTC
abundance: once; j_gene: TRBJ2-2; d_gene: TRBD2; v_gene: TRBV28; CDR3aa: CASESLFREEDTGELFF; CDR3nt: TGTGCCAGCGAATCCCTATTCCGGGAGGAAGACACCGGGGAGCTGTTTTTT
abundance: NA; j_gene: TRBJ2-7; d_gene: TRBD1; v_gene: TRBV28; CDR3aa: CASSDLNRGSYEQYF; CDR3nt: TGTGCCAGCAGCGACCTGAACAGGGGATCCTACGAGCAGTACTTC
abundance: few; j_gene: TRBJ2-7; d_gene: NA; v_gene: TRBV5-5; CDR3aa: CASSFRGPPYEQYF; CDR3nt: TGTGCCAGCAGCTTCAGGGGCCCTCCCTACGAGCAGTACTTC
abundance: few; j_gene: TRBJ2-3; d_gene: TRBD2; v_gene: TRBV27; CDR3aa: CASSPYSSGSPDTQYF; CDR3nt: TGTGCCAGCAGTCCCTATTCTAGCGGGAGCCCAGATACGCAGTATTTT
abundance: NA; j_gene: TRBJ1-3; d_gene: TRBD1; v_gene: TRBV25-1; CDR3aa: CASSYQGQSGNTIYF; CDR3nt: TGTGCCAGCAGTTACCAGGGACAGTCTGGAAACACCATATATTTT
abundance: NA; j_gene: TRBJ2-7; d_gene: NA; v_gene: TRBV27; CDR3aa: CASSPSSSLEQYF; CDR3nt: TGTGCCAGCAGCCCCTCCAGTTCTCTCGAGCAGTACTTC
abundance: few; j_gene: TRBJ1-4; d_gene: NA; v_gene: TRBV4-1; CDR3aa: CASSQDFPGADSQDEKLFF; CDR3nt: TGCGCCAGCAGCCAAGATTTTCCAGGTGCTGATTCGCAGGATGAAAAACTGTTTTTT
abundance: once; j_gene: TRBJ1-3; d_gene: NA; v_gene: TRBV5-4; CDR3aa: CASSQVQETSGNTIYF; CDR3nt: TGTGCCAGCAGCCAAGTCCAAGAGACATCAGGAAACACCATATATTTT
abundance: NA; j_gene: TRBJ2-2; d_gene: TRBD2; v_gene: TRBV6-4; CDR3aa: CASSPSAGGASGELFF; CDR3nt: TGTGCCAGCAGTCCCTCAGCGGGAGGGGCTAGCGGGGAGCTGTTTTTT
abundance: NA; j_gene: TRBJ2-1; d_gene: TRBD2; v_gene: TRBV11-3; CDR3aa: CASSLDSGRSSYNEQFF; CDR3nt: TGTGCCAGCAGCTTAGATAGCGGGCGGAGCTCCTACAATGAGCAGTTCTTC